These 12 T cell receptor beta chains share one sample of origin, sequenced in a study of blood T cell repertoires in COVID-19. The method was immunoSEQ multiplex PCR; TCRdb's version includes in-frame clones alone and lacks a portion of them. The sample gives about 250,000 clones, around 88% of which show up once; approximately 5.3% is in the top ten. Sequencing was carried out using peripheral blood. Receptors originate from an elderly man with acute or convalescent COVID-19.

The chain links TRBV3-1 (or the pseudogene TRBV3-2) to TRBJ2-3; D is unclear. The ends were cut back, 0 bases at V and 4 bases at J, with 8 bases in the middle. The CDR3 length is 14 residues. Germline lookup yields CDR1 LGHDT and CDR2 YNNKEL (reference sequence). The CDR3 DNA follows: TGTGCCAGCAGCCAAGAAGGCGGTCCAGATACGCAGTATTTT. Protein: CASSQEGGPDTQYF.

This sequence joins TRBV7-6 and TRBJ1-3, with D perhaps TRBD1 (5 bases). The CDR3 is made up of 16 amino acids. Trimming stripped 3 bases from V and 4 bases from J, with 16 bases between. The germline gives CDR1 SGHVS, CDR2 FNYEAQ. CDR3 bases: TGTGCCAGCAGCTTGGGCGGGGGGGGATACGGAAACACCATATATTTT. This encodes CASSLGGGGYGNTIYF.

V usage is TRBV10-1 and J usage is TRBJ1-1, with no clear D. The CDR3 covers 14 residues. V was cut by 3 bases and J by 5 bases, with 13 bases left in between. Germline V CDR1 and CDR2: WNHNN, SYGVQD (reference sequence). The CDR3 nucleotides are TGCGCCAGCAGTGAAGAGGGAAGAAGGACTGAAGCTTTCTTT. It codes for CASSEEGRRTEAFF.

V and J are TRBV27 and TRBJ2-5; TRBD1 agrees at 7 bases. CDR1 and CDR2 (germline): MNHEY, SMNVEV (reference sequence). V was pared by 6 bases and J by 2 bases, with 9 bases of the junction left unmatched. The length of the CDR3 is 15 residues. The CDR3 DNA reads as TGTGCCAGCAGCCGGGACAGATGGAAACAAGAGACCCAGTACTTC. Translation gives CASSRDRWKQETQYF.

The table lists this clone with a count of one. CDR3 sequence (DNA): TGTGCCAGCAGGGCCAGCCAGGGGGTCATCACTGAAGCTTTCTTT. Its protein is CASRASQGVITEAFF. The chain employs TRBV28 and TRBJ1-1; 7 bases map to TRBD1. This CDR3 region has 15 residues. CDR1 is MDHEN, CDR2 SYDVKM, per germline. With 6 bases clipped from V and 4 bases from J, the junction kept 11 bases outside the gene matches.

V is TRBV5-4 and J is TRBJ2-5; D ambiguous. Trimming removed 0 bases from V and 4 bases from J, with 7 bases in between. The CDR3 totals 13 residues. Per germline, CDR1 SGHNT and CDR2 YYREEE (reference sequence). CDR3 residues: CASSLGSGETQYF. DNA for the CDR3: TGTGCCAGCAGCTTGGGGTCAGGAGAGACCCAGTACTTC.

V and J are TRBV30 and TRBJ2-1; D gene unclear. Trimming stripped 3 bases from V and 0 bases from J, with 6 bases between. Germline-derived CDR1 and CDR2 are GTSNPN and SVGIG (reference sequence). The CDR3 runs 13 residues. CDR3 residues: CAWRPSSYNEQFF. DNA for the CDR3: TGTGCCTGGAGGCCTAGCTCCTACAATGAGCAGTTCTTC.

The chain links TRBV10-3 to TRBJ1-5; 8 bases line up with TRBD1. V shed 0 bases, J shed 4 bases, and the junction held 5 bases outside the gene matches. The CDR3 consists of 16 residues. Germline values: CDR1 ENHRY, CDR2 SYGVKD. The CDR3, as DNA: TGTGCCATCAGTGAGTCGCTCGGACAGGGTAATCAGCCCCAGCATTTT. Amino acid sequence: CAISESLGQGNQPQHF.

The J gene is TRBJ2-2, the V gene TRBV13; weak D call: TRBD1 (5 bases). V lost 5 bases and J lost 0, with 10 bases in between. This CDR3 is built from 15 residues. Germline assignment: CDR1 PRHDT and CDR2 FYEKMQ (reference sequence). The CDR3 here is CASSLIGANTGELFF. The CDR3 bases are TGTGCCAGCAGCCTGATAGGGGCGAACACCGGGGAGCTGTTTTTT.

This chain joins TRBV30 and TRBJ2-5; TRBD1 aligns across 8 bases. The CDR3 is 14 amino acids. CDR1 is GTSNPN, CDR2 SVGIG, per germline (reference sequence). After removal of 1 base from V and 5 bases from J, the junction contained 6 bases not matched to a gene. In DNA, the CDR3 is TGTGCCTGGAGTGGGGCAGGGGGCAGGGAGACCCAGTACTTC. Its translation is CAWSGAGGRETQYF.

This chain links TRBV20-1 with TRBJ2-7; TRBD1 matches at 7 bases. The CDR3 runs 14 residues. The V gene's germline CDR1 is DFQATT and CDR2 SNEGSKA (reference sequence). Trimming took 3 bases from V and 2 from J; bases not matched to a gene: 7. CDR3 protein: CSASQQGLAYEQYF. The CDR3 DNA reads as TGCAGTGCTAGTCAACAGGGGCTCGCCTACGAGCAGTACTTC.

The CDR3 is CASSMTGAATEAFF. CDR3 nucleotide sequence: TGTGCCAGCAGCATGACAGGCGCCGCCACTGAAGCTTTCTTT. The rearrangement uses TRBV28 and TRBJ1-1; TRBD1 might be the D (6 bases). The V end was cut by 6 bases, the J end by 4 bases, with 15 bases between. This CDR3 comprises 14 residues. Germline loops: CDR1 MDHEN, CDR2 SYDVKM.